The clone carrying this TCR beta chain appeared a few times. No antigen is known for it. This sample is part of a study of T-cell memory formation after mild COVID-19. Overall study: In these data, TCR clusters were largely donor specific.

V was clipped by 0 bases and J by 4 bases, with 13 bases between them. CDR1 is SGHRS and CDR2 is YFSETQ in the germline V gene. This CDR3 comprises 15 residues. Study observations and caveats: Clones contracting day 15 to 85 were balanced CD4/CD8; later expanders leaned CD4+.

Libraries for TCRalpha and TCRbeta carried sample barcodes and unique molecular identifiers via 5'RACE. TCRdb ran MiXCR on the 5' RACE reads and lists one entry per CDR3 protein. The repertoire includes hundreds of thousands of distinct CDR3 sequences, roughly a sixth of them detected once, and 8.1% sits in the top ten. The genes are TRBV5-1 and TRBJ2-5; possible D gene TRBD2, 5 bases. Input material: PBMCs or a T cell subset sorted from them (not recorded which). The TCR originated in an adult woman who had mild COVID-19 (a few samples of this study predate the infection). Cell type and time point are not known. The CDR3 sequence: CASSLGSSGLETQYF. The DNA of the CDR3 is TGCGCCAGCAGCTTGGGGTCGTCGGGGTTAGAGACCCAGTACTTC.